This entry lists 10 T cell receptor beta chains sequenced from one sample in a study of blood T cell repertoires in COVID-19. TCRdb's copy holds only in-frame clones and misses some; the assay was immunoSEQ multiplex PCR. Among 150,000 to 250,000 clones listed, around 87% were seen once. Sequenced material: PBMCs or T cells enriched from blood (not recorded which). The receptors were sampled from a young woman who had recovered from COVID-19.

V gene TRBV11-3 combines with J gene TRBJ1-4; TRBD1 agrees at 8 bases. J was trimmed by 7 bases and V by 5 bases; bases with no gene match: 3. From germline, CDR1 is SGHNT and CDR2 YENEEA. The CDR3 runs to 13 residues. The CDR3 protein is CASSGQGIEKLFF. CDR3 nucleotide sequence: TGTGCCAGCAGCGGACAGGGTATTGAAAAACTGTTTTTT. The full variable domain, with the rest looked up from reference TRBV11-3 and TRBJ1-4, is EAGVVQSPRYKIIEKKQPVAFWCNPISGHNTLYWYLQNLGQGPELLIRYENEEAVDDSQLPKDRFSAERLKGVDSTLKIQPAELGDSAVYLCASSGQGIEKLFFGSGTQLSVL.

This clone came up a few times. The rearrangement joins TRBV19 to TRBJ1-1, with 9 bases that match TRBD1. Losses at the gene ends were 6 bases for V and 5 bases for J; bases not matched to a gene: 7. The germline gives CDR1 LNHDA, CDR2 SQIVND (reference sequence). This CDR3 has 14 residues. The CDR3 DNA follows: TGTGCCAGTAGCCGGGACAGGGTGTCAACTGAAGCTTTCTTT. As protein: CASSRDRVSTEAFF.

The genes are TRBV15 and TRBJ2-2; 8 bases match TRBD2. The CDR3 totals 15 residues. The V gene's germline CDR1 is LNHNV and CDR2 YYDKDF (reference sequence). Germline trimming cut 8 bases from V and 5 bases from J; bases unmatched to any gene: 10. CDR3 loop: CATRKGGGRTGELFF. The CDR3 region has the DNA TGTGCCACCCGGAAGGGCGGGGGGCGTACCGGGGAGCTGTTTTTT.

CDR3 sequence: CASGTGRSYGYTF. CDR3 sequence (DNA): TGTGCCAGCGGGACAGGCCGAAGCTATGGCTACACCTTC. The chain uses TRBV5-6 and TRBJ1-2, with TRBD1 identical over 8 bases. Germline loops: CDR1 SGHDT, CDR2 YYEEEE. J was trimmed by 4 bases and V by 7 bases; bases with no gene match: 6. The CDR3 length is 13 residues. Full variable domain (missing parts from reference TRBV5-6 and TRBJ1-2): DAGVTQSPTHLIKTRGQQVTLRCSPKSGHDTVSWYQQALGQGPQFIFQYYEEEERQRGNFPDRFSGHQFPNYSSELNVNALLLGDSALYLCASGTGRSYGYTFGSGTRLTVV.

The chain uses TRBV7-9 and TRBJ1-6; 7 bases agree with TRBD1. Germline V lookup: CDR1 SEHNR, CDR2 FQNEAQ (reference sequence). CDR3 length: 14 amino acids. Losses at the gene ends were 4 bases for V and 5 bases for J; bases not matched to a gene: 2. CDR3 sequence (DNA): TGTGCCAGCAGCTATGGACAGGATAATTCACCCCTCCACTTT. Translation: CASSYGQDNSPLHF. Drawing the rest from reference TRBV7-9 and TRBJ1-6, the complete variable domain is DTGVSQNPRHKITKRGQNVTFRCDPISEHNRLYWYRQTLGQGPEFLTYFQNEAQLEKSRLLSDRFSAERPKGSFSTLEIQRTEQGDSAMYLCASSYGQDNSPLHFGNGTRLTVT.

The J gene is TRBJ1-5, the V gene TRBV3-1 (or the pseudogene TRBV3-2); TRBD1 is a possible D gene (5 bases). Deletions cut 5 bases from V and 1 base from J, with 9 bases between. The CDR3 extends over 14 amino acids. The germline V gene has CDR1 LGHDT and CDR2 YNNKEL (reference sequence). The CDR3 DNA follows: TGTGCCAGCAGCTCCGGACAAAGCAATCAGCCCCAGCATTTT. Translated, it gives CASSSGQSNQPQHF.

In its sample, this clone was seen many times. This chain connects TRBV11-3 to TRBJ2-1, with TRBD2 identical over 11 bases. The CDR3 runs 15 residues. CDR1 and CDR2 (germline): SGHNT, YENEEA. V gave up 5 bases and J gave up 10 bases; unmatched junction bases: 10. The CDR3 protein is CASSQATSGMSEQFF. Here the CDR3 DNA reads TGTGCCAGCAGCCAAGCGACTAGCGGGATGAGCGAGCAGTTCTTC. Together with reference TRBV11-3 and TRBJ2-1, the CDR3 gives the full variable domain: EAGVVQSPRYKIIEKKQPVAFWCNPISGHNTLYWYLQNLGQGPELLIRYENEEAVDDSQLPKDRFSAERLKGVDSTLKIQPAELGDSAVYLCASSQATSGMSEQFFGPGTRLTVL.

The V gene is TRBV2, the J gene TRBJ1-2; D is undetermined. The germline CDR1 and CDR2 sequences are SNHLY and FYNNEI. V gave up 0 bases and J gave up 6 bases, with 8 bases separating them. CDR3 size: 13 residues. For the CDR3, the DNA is TGTGCCAGCAGTGAAGCTAGGACTCATGGCTACACCTTC. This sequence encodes CASSEARTHGYTF.

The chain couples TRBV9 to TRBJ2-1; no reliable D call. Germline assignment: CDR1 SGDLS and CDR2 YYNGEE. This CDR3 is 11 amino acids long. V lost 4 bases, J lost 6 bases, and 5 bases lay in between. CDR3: CASSLRNEQFF. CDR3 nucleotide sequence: TGTGCCAGCAGCCTCCGCAATGAGCAGTTCTTC.

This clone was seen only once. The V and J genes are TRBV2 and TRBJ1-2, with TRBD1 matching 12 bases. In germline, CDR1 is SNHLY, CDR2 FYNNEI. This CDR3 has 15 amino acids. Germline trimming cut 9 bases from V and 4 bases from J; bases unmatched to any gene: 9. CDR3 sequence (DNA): TGTGCCAGTCCGGGACAGGGGGCCCTCGGCTATGGCTACACCTTC. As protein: CASPGQGALGYGYTF.